This passage covers 21 T cell receptor beta chains from one sample sequenced in a study of T cell changes during pregnancy in multiple sclerosis. TCRdb keeps only in-frame clones here, not all; method: immunoSEQ multiplex PCR. The data show roughly 80,000 clones, about 91% seen once. The source material was peripheral blood, sampled before pregnancy. Receptors originate from a female donor with multiple sclerosis, enrolled in a pregnancy study.

This clone was detected once. The chain joins TRBV7-8 to TRBJ2-5; D is unresolved. Per the germline V gene, CDR1 is SGHVS and CDR2 is FQNEAQ. V was clipped by 2 bases and J by 3 bases, with 4 bases between them. This CDR3 contains 12 residues. The CDR3, as DNA: TGTGCCAGCAGCTTAACGGAAGAGACCCAGTACTTC. Amino acid sequence: CASSLTEETQYF.

This chain links TRBV19 with TRBJ1-5, with D uncertain. This CDR3 has 16 amino acids. Germline-derived CDR1 and CDR2 are LNHDA and SQIVND (reference sequence). The V and J ends lost 8 bases and 2 bases respectively, with 19 bases between them. CDR3 nucleotide sequence: TGTGCCAGTCGACACGGCGACGGCGGGGGCAATCAGCCCCAGCATTTT. Translation: CASRHGDGGGNQPQHF.

V usage is TRBV4-3 and J usage is TRBJ2-1, with D possibly TRBD1 on 5 matching bases. The length of the CDR3 is 15 residues. Looked up from germline, CDR1 is LGHNA and CDR2 is YSLEER. V was trimmed by 0 bases and J by 3 bases, leaving 9 bases between them. The CDR3 DNA reads TGCGCCAGCAGCCAAGATTTAGGGGACTACAATGAGCAGTTCTTC. Its translation: CASSQDLGDYNEQFF.

This chain connects TRBV18 to TRBJ1-1; D may be TRBD1 (5 bases). The germline V and J ends were trimmed by 0 bases and 4 bases, with 12 bases remaining between them. The CDR3 is 15 amino acids. The germline V gene has CDR1 KGHSH and CDR2 LQKENI. The DNA of the CDR3 is TGTGCCAGCTCACCACCTGATCTGGGGGGCACTGAAGCTTTCTTT. Protein: CASSPPDLGGTEAFF. Together with reference TRBV18 and TRBJ1-1, the CDR3 gives the full variable domain: NAGVMQNPRHLVRRRGQEARLRCSPMKGHSHVYWYRQLPEEGLKFMVYLQKENIIDESGMPKERFSAEFPKEGPSILRIQQVVRGDSAAYFCASSPPDLGGTEAFFGQGTRLTVV.

The V call is TRBV6-6, the J call TRBJ2-7, with TRBD1 identical over 9 bases. Germline V gives CDR1 MNHNY, CDR2 SVGAGI (reference sequence). CDR3 length: 15 residues. V shed 6 bases, J shed 3 bases, and the junction held 9 bases outside the gene matches. CDR3 DNA: TGTGCCAGCAGGAAAACGCGGGACAGGGACTACGAGCAGTACTTC. It translates to CASRKTRDRDYEQYF.

This chain links TRBV10-2 with TRBJ2-7; unclear D gene. The germline V gene encodes CDR1 WSHSY and CDR2 SAAADI. This CDR3 contains 13 residues. The V end lost 3 bases, the J end lost 1 base, and 7 bases lay between the germline ends. The CDR3 DNA is TGCGCCAGCAGTGAAAGCCCTTCCTACGAGCAGTACTTC. It yields the protein CASSESPSYEQYF.

The chain's CDR3 is CASSWGHGRFQQFF. CDR3 DNA sequence: TGCGCCAGCAGCTGGGGACACGGGCGGTTCCAACAGTTCTTC. The chain combines TRBV5-1 with TRBJ2-1; D might be TRBD1 (6 bases). This CDR3 has 14 amino acids. Germline-derived CDR1 and CDR2 are SGHRS and YFSETQ. Trimming stripped 3 bases from V and 13 bases from J, with 20 bases between. Using reference TRBV5-1 and TRBJ2-1 for the parts outside the CDR3, the full variable domain is KAGVTQTPRYLIKTRGQQVTLSCSPISGHRSVSWYQQTPGQGLQFLFEYFSETQRNKGNFPGRFSGRQFSNSRSEMNVSTLELGDSALYLCASSWGHGRFQQFFGPGTRLTVL.

This sequence joins TRBV4-3 and TRBJ2-2; D call uncertain. Trimming cost V 1 base and J 1 base, with 4 bases left between them. The CDR3 contains 14 residues. Germline lookup yields CDR1 LGHNA and CDR2 YSLEER. For the CDR3, the DNA is TGCGCCAGCAGCCAAGCATGGAACACCGGGGAGCTGTTTTTT. It is translated as CASSQAWNTGELFF.

CDR3: CSVGLGPYEQYF. CDR3 nucleotides: TGCAGCGTTGGTCTTGGGCCCTACGAGCAGTACTTC. The chain recombines TRBV29-1 with TRBJ2-7; D not resolved. CDR3 size: 12 residues. V lost 4 bases, J lost 2 bases, and 9 bases lay in between. Germline lookup yields CDR1 SQVTM and CDR2 ANQGSEA.

This chain uses TRBV6-5 with TRBJ1-2; D is possibly TRBD1 (5 bases). Germline V lookup: CDR1 MNHEY, CDR2 SVGAGI. The CDR3 sequence is 15 residues long. V was shortened by 4 bases and J by 2 bases, with 14 bases between the two germline ends. CDR3 amino acids: CASSFLRGVNYGYTF. Written as DNA, the CDR3 is TGTGCCAGCAGTTTTCTTCGGGGGGTCAACTATGGCTACACCTTC.

J is TRBJ2-1 and V is TRBV19; D is ambiguous. Trimming took 2 bases from V and 0 from J, leaving 8 bases between them. Looked up from germline, CDR1 is LNHDA and CDR2 is SQIVND (reference sequence). The CDR3 contains 15 residues. Written as DNA, the CDR3 is TGTGCCAGTAGTATATCGGTTAGCTCCTACAATGAGCAGTTCTTC. It specifies CASSISVSSYNEQFF.

The V call is TRBV7-9, the J call TRBJ2-1; TRBD1 matches at 7 bases. Germline values: CDR1 SEHNR, CDR2 FQNEAQ (reference sequence). The CDR3 is made up of 14 amino acids. V trimming: 7 bases; J trimming: 2 bases; junction bases outside the gene matches: 5. The CDR3 reads CASTTGQAYNEQFF. CDR3 nucleotides: TGTGCCAGCACGACTGGACAGGCCTACAATGAGCAGTTCTTC.

The CDR3 bases are TGTGCCAGCAGTGGGGAGGGGGAGAACACTGAAGCTTTCTTT. It specifies CASSGEGENTEAFF. V is TRBV2 and J is TRBJ1-1; weak D call: TRBD1 (6 bases). V lost 4 bases, J lost 1 base, and 10 bases lay in between. This CDR3 has 14 amino acids. The germline gives CDR1 SNHLY, CDR2 FYNNEI.

This sequence joins TRBV19 and TRBJ2-2; 9 bases are shared with TRBD2. Germline CDR1 LNHDA, CDR2 SQIVND (reference sequence). Trimming at V came to 8 bases and at J to 6 bases, leaving 4 bases not matched to a gene. The CDR3 loop spans 13 amino acids. As DNA, the CDR3 is TGTGCCAGTGGGAGCGGGAGGTCCGGGGAGCTGTTTTTT. This codes for CASGSGRSGELFF.

The rearrangement links TRBV28 to TRBJ2-7; 10 nucleotides line up with TRBD2. The CDR3 consists of 14 residues. Germline CDR1 is MDHEN and CDR2 is SYDVKM. With 3 bases clipped from V and 2 bases from J, the junction kept 1 base outside the gene matches. The CDR3 loop reads CASSLGLATYEQYF. CDR3 bases: TGTGCCAGCAGTTTGGGACTAGCGACCTACGAGCAGTACTTC.

This chain links TRBV7-2 with TRBJ1-1, with TRBD1 matching over 7 bases. V gave up 4 bases and J gave up 1 base; unmatched junction bases: 3. Per germline, CDR1 SGHTA and CDR2 FQGNSA. This CDR3 contains 14 residues. CDR3 sequence reads: CASSWRTGNTEAFF. The CDR3 nucleotides are TGTGCCAGCAGCTGGCGGACAGGGAACACTGAAGCTTTCTTT.

The gene calls are TRBV7-3 and TRBJ2-7; no clear D. This CDR3 comprises 11 residues. Germline V gene sequence: CDR1 SGHTA, CDR2 FQGTGA. V dropped 3 bases and J dropped 3 bases, with 3 bases sitting between them. This CDR3 reads CASSFYYEQYF. The CDR3 bases are TGTGCCAGCAGCTTTTACTACGAGCAGTACTTC.

As DNA, the CDR3 is TGCGCCAGCAGCGACAGGGACAATGAGCAGTTCTTC. This translates into CASSDRDNEQFF. The chain employs TRBV5-1 and TRBJ2-1, with 7 bases fitting TRBD1. Losses at the gene ends were 4 bases for V and 5 bases for J; bases not matched to a gene: 0. CDR3 size: 12 residues. CDR1 is SGHRS, CDR2 YFSETQ, per germline.

The chain joins TRBV19 to TRBJ2-1, with TRBD2 identical over 7 bases. The CDR3 loop spans 15 amino acids. Trimming removed 6 bases from V and 0 bases from J; junction bases left unmatched: 5. Per the germline V gene, CDR1 is LNHDA and CDR2 is SQIVND (reference sequence). This chain's CDR3 is CASRTSRSSYNEQFF. The CDR3 nucleotides are TGTGCCAGTAGGACTAGCCGCTCCTCCTACAATGAGCAGTTCTTC.

This clone was recorded many times. The chain uses TRBV15 and TRBJ2-6, with D possibly TRBD1 on 6 matching bases. Germline CDR1 reads LNHNV; CDR2 reads YYDKDF (reference sequence). This CDR3 is 16 amino acids long. Trimming took off 0 bases at V and 3 bases at J, with 9 bases between the two ends. As DNA, the CDR3 is TGTGCCACCAGCAGAGATACAGGGTTTGGGGCCAACGTCCTGACTTTC. Translation gives CATSRDTGFGANVLTF. Supplemented by reference TRBV15 and TRBJ2-6, the full variable domain reads DAMVIQNPRYQVTQFGKPVTLSCSQTLNHNVMYWYQQKSSQAPKLLFHYYDKDFNNEADTPDNFQSRRPNTSFCFLDIRSPGLGDTAMYLCATSRDTGFGANVLTFGAGSRLTVL.

This rearrangement joins TRBV27 to TRBJ1-1; TRBD1 matches at 7 bases. The length of the CDR3 is 12 residues. Trimming took 6 bases from V and 11 from J; bases not matched to a gene: 9. Looked up from germline, CDR1 is MNHEY and CDR2 is SMNVEV (reference sequence). The CDR3 bases are TGTGCCAGCAGCTACGACAGGGTAAAGGCTTTCTTT. Amino acid sequence: CASSYDRVKAFF.